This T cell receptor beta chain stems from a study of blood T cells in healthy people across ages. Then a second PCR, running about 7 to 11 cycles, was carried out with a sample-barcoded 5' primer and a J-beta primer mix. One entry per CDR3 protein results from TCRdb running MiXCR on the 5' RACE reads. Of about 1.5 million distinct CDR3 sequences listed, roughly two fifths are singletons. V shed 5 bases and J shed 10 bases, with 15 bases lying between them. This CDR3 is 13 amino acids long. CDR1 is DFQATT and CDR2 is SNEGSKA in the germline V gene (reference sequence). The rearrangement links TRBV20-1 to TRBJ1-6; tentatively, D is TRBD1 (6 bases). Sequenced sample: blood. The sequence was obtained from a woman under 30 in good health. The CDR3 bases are TGCAGTGCTGCAGACAGGACGGGCTCACCCCTCCACTTT. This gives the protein CSAADRTGSPLHF.